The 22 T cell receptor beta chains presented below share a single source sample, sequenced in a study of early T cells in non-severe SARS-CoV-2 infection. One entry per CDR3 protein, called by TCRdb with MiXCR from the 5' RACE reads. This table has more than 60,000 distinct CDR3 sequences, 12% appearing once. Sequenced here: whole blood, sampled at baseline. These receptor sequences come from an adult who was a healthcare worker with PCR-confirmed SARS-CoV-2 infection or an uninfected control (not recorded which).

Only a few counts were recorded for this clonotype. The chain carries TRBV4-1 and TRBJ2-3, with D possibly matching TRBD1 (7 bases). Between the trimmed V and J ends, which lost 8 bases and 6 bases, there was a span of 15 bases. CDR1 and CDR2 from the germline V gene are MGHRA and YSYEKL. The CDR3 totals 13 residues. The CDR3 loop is CASRQGGQDTQYF. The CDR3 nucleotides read TGCGCCAGCCGACAGGGAGGTCAGGATACGCAGTATTTT.

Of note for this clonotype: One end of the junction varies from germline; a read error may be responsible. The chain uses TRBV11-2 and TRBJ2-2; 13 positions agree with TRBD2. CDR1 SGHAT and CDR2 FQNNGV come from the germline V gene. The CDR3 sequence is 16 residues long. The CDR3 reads CASSPQLAGGAGELFF. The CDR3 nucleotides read TGTGCTAGCAGCCCGCAACTAGCGGGGGGGGCCGGGGAGCTGTTTTTT.

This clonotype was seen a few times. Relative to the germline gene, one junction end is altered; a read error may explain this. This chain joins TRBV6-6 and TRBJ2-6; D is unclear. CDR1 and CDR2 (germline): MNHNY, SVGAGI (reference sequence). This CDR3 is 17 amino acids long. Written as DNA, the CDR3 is TGTGCCAGCAGTTACGAGTCAGCGTACTCTGTGGCCAACGTCCTGACTTTC. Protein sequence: CASSYESAYSVANVLTF.

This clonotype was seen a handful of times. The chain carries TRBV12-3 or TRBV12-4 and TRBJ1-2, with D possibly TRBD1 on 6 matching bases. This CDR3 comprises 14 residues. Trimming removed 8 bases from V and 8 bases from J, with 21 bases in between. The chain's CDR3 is CASLAQGLVGGYTF. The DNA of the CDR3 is TGTGCCAGCCTTGCACAGGGCTTAGTGGGCGGCTACACCTTC.

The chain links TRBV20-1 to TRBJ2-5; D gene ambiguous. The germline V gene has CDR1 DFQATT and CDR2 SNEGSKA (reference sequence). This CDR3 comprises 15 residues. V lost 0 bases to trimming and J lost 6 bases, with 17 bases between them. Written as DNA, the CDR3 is TGCAGTGCTAGAGATCGGGCCCCTTTGAGAAAGACCCAGTACTTC. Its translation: CSARDRAPLRKTQYF.

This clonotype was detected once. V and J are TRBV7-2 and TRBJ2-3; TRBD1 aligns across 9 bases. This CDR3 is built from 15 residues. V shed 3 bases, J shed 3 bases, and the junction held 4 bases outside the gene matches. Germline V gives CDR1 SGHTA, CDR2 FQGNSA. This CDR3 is CASSFWGQGTDTQYF. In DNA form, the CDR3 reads TGTGCCAGCAGCTTCTGGGGACAGGGAACAGATACGCAGTATTTT.

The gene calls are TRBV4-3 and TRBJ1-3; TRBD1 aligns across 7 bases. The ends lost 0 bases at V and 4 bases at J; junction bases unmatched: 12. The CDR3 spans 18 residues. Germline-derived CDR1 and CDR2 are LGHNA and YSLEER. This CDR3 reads CASSQDLSRDRRGNTIYF. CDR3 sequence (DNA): TGCGCCAGCAGCCAAGATCTAAGCCGGGACAGACGAGGAAACACCATATATTTT.

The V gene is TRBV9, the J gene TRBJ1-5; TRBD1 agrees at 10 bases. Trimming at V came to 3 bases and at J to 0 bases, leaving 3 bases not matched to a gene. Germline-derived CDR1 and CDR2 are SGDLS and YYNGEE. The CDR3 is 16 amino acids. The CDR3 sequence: CASSAGTGASNQPQHF. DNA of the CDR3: TGTGCCAGCAGCGCCGGGACAGGGGCTAGCAATCAGCCCCAGCATTTT.

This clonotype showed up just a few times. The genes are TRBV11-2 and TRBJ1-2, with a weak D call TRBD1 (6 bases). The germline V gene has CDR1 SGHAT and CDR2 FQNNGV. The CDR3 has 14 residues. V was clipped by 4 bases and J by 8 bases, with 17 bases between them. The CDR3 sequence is CASSSTGGGRGYTF. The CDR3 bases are TGTGCCAGCAGCTCCACCGGAGGGGGGCGAGGCTACACCTTC.

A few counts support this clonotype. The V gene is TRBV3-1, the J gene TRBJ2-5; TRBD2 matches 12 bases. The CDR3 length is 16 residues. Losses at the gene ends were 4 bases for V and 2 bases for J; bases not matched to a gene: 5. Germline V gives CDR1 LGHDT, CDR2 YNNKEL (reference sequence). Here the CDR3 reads CASSPPTSGGQETQYF. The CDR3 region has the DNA TGTGCCAGCAGCCCCCCGACTAGCGGGGGACAAGAGACCCAGTACTTC.

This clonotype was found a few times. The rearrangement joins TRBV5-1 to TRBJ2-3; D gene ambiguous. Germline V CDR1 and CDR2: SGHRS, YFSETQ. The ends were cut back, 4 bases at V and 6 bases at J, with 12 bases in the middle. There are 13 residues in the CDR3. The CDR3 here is CASSPAPTDTQYF. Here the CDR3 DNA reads TGCGCCAGCAGCCCTGCCCCGACGGATACGCAGTATTTT.

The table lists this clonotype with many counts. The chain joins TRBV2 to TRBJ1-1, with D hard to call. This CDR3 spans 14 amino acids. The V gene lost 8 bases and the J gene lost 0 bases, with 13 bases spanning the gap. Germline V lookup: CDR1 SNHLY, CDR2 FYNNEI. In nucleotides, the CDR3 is TGTGCCAGCTTCCAGCGATTTATGAACACTGAAGCTTTCTTT. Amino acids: CASFQRFMNTEAFF.

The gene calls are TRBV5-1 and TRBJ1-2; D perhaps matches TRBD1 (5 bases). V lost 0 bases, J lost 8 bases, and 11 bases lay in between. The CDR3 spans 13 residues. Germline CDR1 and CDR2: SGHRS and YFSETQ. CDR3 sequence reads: CASSLGQGNGYTF. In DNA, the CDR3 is TGCGCCAGCAGCTTGGGGCAGGGCAACGGCTACACCTTC.

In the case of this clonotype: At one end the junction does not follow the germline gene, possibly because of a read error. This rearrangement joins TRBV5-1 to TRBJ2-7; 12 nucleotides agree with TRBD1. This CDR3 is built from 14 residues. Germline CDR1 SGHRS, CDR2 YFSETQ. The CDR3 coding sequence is TGCGCCACCAGCCCCGGGACAGGGGGCTTCGAGCAGTACTTC. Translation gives CATSPGTGGFEQYF.

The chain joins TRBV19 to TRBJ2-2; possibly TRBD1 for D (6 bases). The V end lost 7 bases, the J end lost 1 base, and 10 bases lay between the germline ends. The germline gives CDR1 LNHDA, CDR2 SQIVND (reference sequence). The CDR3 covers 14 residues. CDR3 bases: TGTGCCAGTACCCCGACAGGGAACACCGGGGAGCTGTTTTTT. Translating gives CASTPTGNTGELFF.

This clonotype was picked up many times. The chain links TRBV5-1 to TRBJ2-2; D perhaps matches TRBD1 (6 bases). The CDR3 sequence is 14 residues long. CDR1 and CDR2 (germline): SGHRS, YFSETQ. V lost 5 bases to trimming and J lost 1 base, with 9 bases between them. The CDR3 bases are TGCGCCAGCAGGGGGACAAGGAACACCGGGGAGCTGTTTTTT. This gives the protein CASRGTRNTGELFF.

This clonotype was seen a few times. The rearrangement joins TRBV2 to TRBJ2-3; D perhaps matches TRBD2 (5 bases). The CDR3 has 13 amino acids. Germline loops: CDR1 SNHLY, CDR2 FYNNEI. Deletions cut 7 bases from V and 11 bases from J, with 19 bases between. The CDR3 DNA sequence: TGTGCCAGCACCGGCACGCTCGAGGGTGGGCAGTATTTT. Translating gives CASTGTLEGGQYF.

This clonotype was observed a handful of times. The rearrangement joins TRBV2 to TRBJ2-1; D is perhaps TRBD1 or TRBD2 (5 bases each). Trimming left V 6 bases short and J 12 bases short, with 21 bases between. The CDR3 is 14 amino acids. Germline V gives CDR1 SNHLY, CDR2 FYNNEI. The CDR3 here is CASSAGDGSWVQFF. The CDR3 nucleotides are TGTGCCAGCAGCGCTGGGGACGGGTCATGGGTGCAGTTCTTC.

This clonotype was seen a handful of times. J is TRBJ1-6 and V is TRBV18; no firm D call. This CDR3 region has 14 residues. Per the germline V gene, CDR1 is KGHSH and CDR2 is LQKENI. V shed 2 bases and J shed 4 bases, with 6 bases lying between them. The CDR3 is CASSPGGYNSPLHF. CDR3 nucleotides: TGTGCCAGCTCACCAGGAGGGTATAATTCACCCCTCCACTTT. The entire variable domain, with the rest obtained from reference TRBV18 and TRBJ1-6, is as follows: NAGVMQNPRHLVRRRGQEARLRCSPMKGHSHVYWYRQLPEEGLKFMVYLQKENIIDESGMPKERFSAEFPKEGPSILRIQQVVRGDSAAYFCASSPGGYNSPLHFGNGTRLTVT.

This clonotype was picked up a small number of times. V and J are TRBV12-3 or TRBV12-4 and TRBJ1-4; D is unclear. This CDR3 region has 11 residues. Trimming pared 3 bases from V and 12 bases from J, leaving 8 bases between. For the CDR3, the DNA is TGTGCCAGCAGTTTTGCGCGCCAACTGTTTTTT. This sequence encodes CASSFARQLFF.

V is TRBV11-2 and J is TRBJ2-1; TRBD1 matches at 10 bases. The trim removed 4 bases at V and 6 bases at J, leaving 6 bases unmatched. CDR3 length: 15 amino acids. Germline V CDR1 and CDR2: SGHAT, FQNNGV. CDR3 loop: CASSYGTGAPNEQFF. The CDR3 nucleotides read TGTGCCAGCAGCTACGGGACAGGGGCGCCCAATGAGCAGTTCTTC.

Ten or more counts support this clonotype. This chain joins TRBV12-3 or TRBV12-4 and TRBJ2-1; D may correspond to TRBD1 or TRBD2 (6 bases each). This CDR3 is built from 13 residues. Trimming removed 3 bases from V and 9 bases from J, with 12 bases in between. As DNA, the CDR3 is TGTGCCAGCAGTTTTAAGGGGGGATTTGAGCAGTTCTTC. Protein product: CASSFKGGFEQFF.